A single sample gave rise to the 2 T cell receptor beta chains below, sequenced in a study of metastatic and nonmetastatic thyroid tumors. TCRdb reanalyzed the PCR reads via MiXCR. Of 7,500 to 10,000 clones listed, about a quarter are singletons. Until they underwent thyroid surgery, no patient had received any treatment. Sequenced sample: adjacent normal tissue. These receptors were obtained from a female donor with papillary thyroid cancer or a benign thyroid nodule (not recorded which). Some clones in this sample may be carry-over from other donors' samples.

This clone was picked up many times. The V call is TRBV3-1, the J call TRBJ2-1; 8 nucleotides align to TRBD2. The CDR3 is made up of 13 amino acids. Germline assignment: CDR1 LGHDT and CDR2 YNNKEL (reference sequence). Germline trimming cut 2 bases from V and 9 bases from J; bases unmatched to any gene: 3. The CDR3 DNA reads as TGTGCCAGCAGCCAAATCGGGGGGGCTGAGCAGTTCTTC. This sequence encodes CASSQIGGAEQFF.

The chain links TRBV20-1 to TRBJ2-1; perhaps TRBD2 as D (6 bases). The germline V and J ends were trimmed by 5 bases and 5 bases, with 13 bases remaining between them. The CDR3 runs 13 residues. CDR1 is DFQATT and CDR2 is SNEGSKA in the germline V gene (reference sequence). The CDR3 protein is CSAWDSSNNEQFF. CDR3 DNA sequence: TGCAGTGCTTGGGACTCCTCAAACAATGAGCAGTTCTTC.